Included here is one TCR beta chain sequence, with context. Seattle enrolled patients during active infection and tracked them longitudinally. CDR1 is MNHEY and CDR2 is SMNVEV in the germline V gene (reference sequence). The CDR3 loop spans 16 amino acids. The junction had 5 bases not matched to a gene; V was cut back by 3 bases and J by 3 bases. Only in-frame clones appear in the TCRdb table, and some are missing; sequencing was by immunoSEQ multiplex PCR. The table lists more than 150,000 clones, 94% of them singletons. This entry is derived from a study of blood T cell repertoires in COVID-19. Overall study context: COVID-19 samples, acute and convalescent, were from the United States, Italy and Spain.

The chain is built from TRBV27 and TRBJ2-1, with 10 bases aligning to TRBD1. Sample: peripheral blood. The clonotype originates from a man aged 25-45 years with COVID-19, enrolled during active disease. CDR3 loop: CASSFDRGHFYNEQFF. The CDR3 bases are TGTGCCAGCAGTTTTGACAGGGGGCATTTCTACAATGAGCAGTTCTTC.